The 22 T cell receptor beta chains below all came from one sample that was sequenced in a study of human T cells and chemical hapten exposure. Using its own MiXCR run on the RACE reads, TCRdb lists one record per CDR3 protein. The sample shows 250,000 or so distinct CDR3 sequences, approximately 7.5% of them seen only once. As to time point: pre-sensitization, week 0. Indicated treatment: therapeutic diphenylcyclopropenone sensitization with weekly scalp DPC. Sample: whole blood, taken in connection with sensitization to the hapten diphenylcyclopropenone (DPC). The receptors derive from a man aged 18-30 years with alopecia areata. Some clones in this sample may be carry-over from other donors' samples.

Only a few counts were recorded for this clonotype. V is TRBV27 and J is TRBJ1-6; D perhaps matches TRBD1 (5 bases). CDR1 is MNHEY and CDR2 is SMNVEV in the germline V gene (reference sequence). The CDR3 contains 16 residues. The V and J ends lost 6 bases and 2 bases respectively, with 14 bases between them. The DNA for the CDR3 is TGTGCCAGCAGAACCCCTGGGGCCACCTATAATTCACCCCTCCACTTT. Translated: CASRTPGATYNSPLHF.

This clonotype was seen many times. The V and J genes are TRBV10-3 and TRBJ1-2; D perhaps matches TRBD1 (5 bases). Germline V gene data show CDR1 as ENHRY and CDR2 as SYGVKD. Trimming left V 2 bases short and J 7 bases short, with 14 bases between. The CDR3 has 14 residues. The CDR3 DNA reads as TGTGCCATCAGTGAGGGCCAGGGATTCTCTGGCTACACCTTC. It yields the protein CAISEGQGFSGYTF.

In DNA form, the CDR3 reads TGTGCCAGCAGTTTAGTGGGGACTAGCACAGATACGCAGTATTTT. It specifies CASSLVGTSTDTQYF. This chain connects TRBV12-3 or TRBV12-4 to TRBJ2-3; possible D gene TRBD2, 6 bases. Trimming stripped 1 base from V and 0 bases from J, with 8 bases between. The CDR3 runs 15 residues.

This clonotype was found many times. The chain uses TRBV4-2 and TRBJ2-1; no clear D gene. V was trimmed by 0 bases and J by 6 bases, leaving 12 bases between them. Germline values: CDR1 LGHNA, CDR2 YNFKEQ. This CDR3 has 15 amino acids. CDR3 in DNA: TGTGCCAGCAGCCAAGACTACGGAACGCTCAATGAGCAGTTCTTC. Protein: CASSQDYGTLNEQFF.

This chain connects TRBV5-1 to TRBJ1-6; D possibly corresponds to TRBD1 (6 bases). The V and J ends lost 4 bases and 15 bases respectively, with 20 bases between them. The CDR3 is made up of 14 amino acids. Germline values: CDR1 SGHRS, CDR2 YFSETQ. CDR3 in DNA: TGCGCCAGCAGCCCGACGGCATCGACAGGACACCTCCACTTT. Residues: CASSPTASTGHLHF.

The CDR3 region is CASSHDADANEKLFF. The CDR3 DNA is TGCGCCAGCAGCCACGACGCCGATGCTAATGAAAAACTGTTTTTT. The chain combines TRBV5-1 with TRBJ1-4; D remains unclear. Germline values: CDR1 SGHRS, CDR2 YFSETQ. CDR3 length equals 15 residues. Trimming pared 4 bases from V and 3 bases from J, leaving 13 bases between.

The sample holds a few counts of this clonotype. A read error may explain this, as a much larger clone is one base away. This chain joins TRBV6-2 or TRBV6-3 and TRBJ2-2, with D unresolved. The CDR3 is 12 residues long. Trimming took 8 bases from V and 0 from J, leaving 4 bases between them. Germline V gene data show CDR1 as MNHEY and CDR2 as SVGEGT. The CDR3 is CASGSNTGELFF. CDR3 DNA: TGTGCCAGCGGCTCGAACACCGGGGAGCTGTTTTTT.

The chain employs TRBV18 and TRBJ1-1, with D possibly being TRBD1 (5 bases). V was shortened by 3 bases and J by 3 bases, with 11 bases between the two germline ends. This CDR3 has 14 amino acids. Germline V gene data show CDR1 as KGHSH and CDR2 as LQKENI. The CDR3 nucleotides are TGTGCCAGCTCACCCTCCAGGGTGGACACTGAAGCTTTCTTT. Residues: CASSPSRVDTEAFF. The variable domain in full, with the rest retrieved from reference TRBV18 and TRBJ1-1, is NAGVMQNPRHLVRRRGQEARLRCSPMKGHSHVYWYRQLPEEGLKFMVYLQKENIIDESGMPKERFSAEFPKEGPSILRIQQVVRGDSAAYFCASSPSRVDTEAFFGQGTRLTVV.

V usage is TRBV7-3 and J usage is TRBJ2-3; D is uncertain. The CDR3 contains 12 residues. Trimming cost V 5 bases and J 6 bases, with 9 bases left between them. CDR1 is SGHTA, CDR2 FQGTGA, per germline. CDR3 in DNA: TGTGCCAGCAGCGCGATAGGGGATACGCAGTATTTT. Translated, it gives CASSAIGDTQYF.

This clonotype was observed at least ten times. V is TRBV5-1 and J is TRBJ2-7, with TRBD1 matching over 8 bases. The ends lost 1 base at V and 1 base at J; junction bases unmatched: 4. The length of the CDR3 is 15 residues. Germline lookup yields CDR1 SGHRS and CDR2 YFSETQ. DNA of the CDR3: TGCGCCAGCAGCTTGCAGGGGGCGTCGTCCTACGAGCAGTACTTC. Amino acid sequence: CASSLQGASSYEQYF. Full variable domain (missing parts from reference TRBV5-1 and TRBJ2-7): KAGVTQTPRYLIKTRGQQVTLSCSPISGHRSVSWYQQTPGQGLQFLFEYFSETQRNKGNFPGRFSGRQFSNSRSEMNVSTLELGDSALYLCASSLQGASSYEQYFGPGTRLTVT.

This clonotype was seen many times. V usage is TRBV12-3 or TRBV12-4 and J usage is TRBJ2-3; no definite D call. The CDR3 totals 11 residues. Trimming removed 6 bases at V and 2 bases at J, with 3 bases between. In DNA, the CDR3 is TGTGCCAGCAGCCTCACAGATACGCAGTATTTT. Protein product: CASSLTDTQYF.

This clonotype has only a few counts. This chain joins TRBV5-6 and TRBJ1-5; D is unresolved. CDR1 is SGHDT, CDR2 YYEEEE, per germline. Trimming stripped 4 bases from V and 0 bases from J, with 8 bases between. The CDR3 consists of 14 residues. CDR3 loop: CASSSVGSNQPQHF. As DNA, the CDR3 is TGTGCCAGCAGCAGCGTCGGTAGCAATCAGCCCCAGCATTTT.

The chain is built from TRBV20-1 and TRBJ1-4; TRBD1 is a possible D gene (6 bases). The germline V gene has CDR1 DFQATT and CDR2 SNEGSKA (reference sequence). The CDR3 totals 13 residues. Trimming stripped 3 bases from V and 10 bases from J, with 15 bases between. The DNA of the CDR3 is TGCAGTGCTAGCTCTCCAGGGGCCGGAAAACTGTTTTTT. As protein: CSASSPGAGKLFF.

This clonotype was seen a handful of times. The chain couples TRBV4-1 to TRBJ1-2, with 8 bases that match TRBD1. Germline V gene data show CDR1 as MGHRA and CDR2 as YSYEKL. This CDR3 region has 16 residues. V lost 0 bases, J lost 4 bases, and 7 bases stayed unmatched. The CDR3 loop reads CASSQDVQGVGYGYTF. The CDR3 region has the DNA TGCGCCAGCAGCCAAGACGTACAGGGGGTCGGCTATGGCTACACCTTC.

This clonotype has more than one count but fewer than ten. The genes are TRBV5-1 and TRBJ2-2, with 9 bases aligning to TRBD1. The V gene's germline CDR1 is SGHRS and CDR2 YFSETQ. J lost 4 bases, V lost 6 bases, and 7 bases had no gene match. The CDR3 is made up of 15 amino acids. The CDR3 sequence: CASIEGTGPTGELFF. The CDR3 DNA reads TGCGCCAGCATAGAGGGGACAGGGCCCACCGGGGAGCTGTTTTTT.

This clonotype has more than one count but fewer than ten. V and J are TRBV18 and TRBJ2-2; no firm D call. Germline assignment: CDR1 KGHSH and CDR2 LQKENI. The CDR3 spans 13 residues. V lost 2 bases to trimming and J lost 5 bases, with 6 bases between them. CDR3 amino acids: CASSPVVTGELFF. The CDR3 DNA sequence: TGTGCCAGCTCACCAGTAGTAACCGGGGAGCTGTTTTTT.

The J gene is TRBJ1-1, the V gene TRBV7-9; TRBD1 is a possible D gene (5 bases). Germline CDR1 and CDR2: SEHNR and FQNEAQ (reference sequence). Between the trimmed V and J ends, which lost 8 bases and 2 bases, there was a span of 12 bases. CDR3 length: 13 residues. The CDR3: CASGGVANTEAFF. The CDR3 DNA sequence: TGTGCCAGCGGGGGGGTAGCTAACACTGAAGCTTTCTTT.

This clonotype turned up a few times. This sequence joins TRBV7-9 and TRBJ2-3; D may be TRBD1 or TRBD2 (5 bases each). Germline values: CDR1 SEHNR, CDR2 FQNEAQ (reference sequence). Deletions cut 3 bases from V and 0 bases from J, with 10 bases between. This CDR3 contains 15 residues. The CDR3 DNA sequence: TGTGCCAGCAGCTTCCGGGACCCGAGCACAGATACGCAGTATTTT. Amino acids: CASSFRDPSTDTQYF.

There are a few counts of this clonotype. The CDR3 coding sequence is TGTGCCAGCAGCTTACTAGCGGGGGTTAGCAATGAGCAGTTCTTC. Translation gives CASSLLAGVSNEQFF. The chain is built from TRBV7-2 and TRBJ2-1; TRBD2 matches 10 bases. The CDR3 runs to 15 residues. After removal of 2 bases from V and 6 bases from J, the junction contained 4 bases not matched to a gene. Germline CDR1 reads SGHTA; CDR2 reads FQGNSA.

The V gene is TRBV6-6, the J gene TRBJ2-3; TRBD1 aligns across 7 bases. Germline lookup yields CDR1 MNHNY and CDR2 SVGAGI (reference sequence). This CDR3 is 16 amino acids long. Unmatched junction bases numbered 9, after V lost 4 bases and J lost 2 bases. As DNA, the CDR3 is TGTGCCAGCAGTTCGACCGGGACAGCCATCACAGATACGCAGTATTTT. Protein: CASSSTGTAITDTQYF.

This clonotype has just a few counts. The rearrangement links TRBV7-2 to TRBJ2-1; D could derive from TRBD1 or TRBD2 (5 bases each). The CDR3 is made up of 16 amino acids. Germline-derived CDR1 and CDR2 are SGHTA and FQGNSA. Between the trimmed V and J ends, which lost 5 bases and 5 bases, there was a span of 19 bases. CDR3 DNA: TGTGCCAGCAGCACGAGGGCCCTCAGGGTAGACAATGAGCAGTTCTTC. Translation: CASSTRALRVDNEQFF.

This chain links TRBV4-1 with TRBJ2-3, with 11 bases identical to TRBD2. Per germline, CDR1 MGHRA and CDR2 YSYEKL. This CDR3 region has 20 residues. Losses at the gene ends were 0 bases for V and 2 bases for J; bases not matched to a gene: 13. CDR3: CASSQDGASGGPILTDTQYF. The DNA for the CDR3 is TGCGCCAGCAGCCAAGATGGGGCTAGCGGGGGGCCAATACTCACAGATACGCAGTATTTT.